These 15 T cell receptor beta chains were sequenced from one sample in a study of blood T cell repertoires in COVID-19. Repertoires were generated with immunoSEQ multiplex PCR, while TCRdb's copy carries only in-frame clones and drops some. The data show 430,000 or so clones, with 70% to 90% seen just once and 0.75% to 0.85% held by the top ten. The specimen was peripheral blood. The receptor source for this set is a man aged 18 to 35 with COVID-19, enrolled during active disease.

The CDR3 DNA reads as TGTGCCAGCGGACGAGGGGGACTAGAGACAGATACGCAGTATTTT. Amino acids: CASGRGGLETDTQYF. V usage is TRBV5-4 and J usage is TRBJ2-3, with 8 bases fitting TRBD2. The CDR3 length is 15 residues. CDR1 and CDR2 from the germline V gene are SGHNT and YYREEE (reference sequence). V lost 7 bases to trimming and J lost 3 bases; unmatched junction nucleotides: 10.

J is TRBJ1-1 and V is TRBV6-1, with 9 nucleotides matching TRBD1. The CDR3 length is 19 residues. V was pared by 0 bases and J by 3 bases, with 14 bases of the junction left unmatched. Germline values: CDR1 MNHNS, CDR2 SASEGT. The CDR3 DNA reads TGTGCCAGCAGTGAAGCGGGGGACAGGGACTTTATTGGGGACACTGAAGCTTTCTTT. Protein: CASSEAGDRDFIGDTEAFF.

The sample holds one count of this clone. The V call is TRBV27, the J call TRBJ2-7; perhaps TRBD1 as D (6 bases). The germline CDR1 and CDR2 sequences are MNHEY and SMNVEV (reference sequence). This CDR3 contains 15 residues. This CDR3 reads CGGRASTFLGYEQYF. The DNA for the CDR3 is TGTGGGGGGCGTGCCAGCACCTTCTTGGGTTACGAGCAGTACTTC.

V and J are TRBV7-3 and TRBJ2-7, with TRBD1 identical over 8 bases. Trimming at V came to 2 bases and at J to 3 bases, leaving 0 bases not matched to a gene. This CDR3 contains 13 residues. Germline loops: CDR1 SGHTA, CDR2 FQGTGA. CDR3 sequence (DNA): TGTGCCAGCAGCTTAGACAGGGGCTACGAGCAGTACTTC. Residues: CASSLDRGYEQYF.

The V and J genes are TRBV7-6 and TRBJ2-3; TRBD2 agrees at 10 bases. From germline, CDR1 is SGHVS and CDR2 FNYEAQ. V was clipped by 0 bases and J by 4 bases; unmatched bases: 10. The CDR3 length is 18 residues. The CDR3 DNA reads TGTGCCAGCAGCTTAGCGTTAGAAGCGGGAGGGCCTGCAGATACGCAGTATTTT. Translating gives CASSLALEAGGPADTQYF.

DNA of the CDR3: TGTGCCAGCAGCGTAGATCAGCGGGAGGGTGGCGAGCAGTTCTTC. The encoded protein is CASSVDQREGGEQFF. The J gene is TRBJ2-1, the V gene TRBV9; the match to TRBD2 covers 10 bases. The CDR3 loop spans 15 amino acids. Per the germline V gene, CDR1 is SGDLS and CDR2 is YYNGEE. V lost 0 bases to trimming and J lost 10 bases; unmatched junction nucleotides: 7.

CDR3 protein: CASSLTTTGKKYF. The CDR3 nucleotides read TGTGCCAGCAGCCTGACGACGACAGGGAAGAAGTACTTC. The chain employs TRBV7-3 and TRBJ2-4; 7 bases align to TRBD1. The CDR3 covers 13 residues. The ends lost 5 bases at V and 14 bases at J; junction bases unmatched: 12. Germline V lookup: CDR1 SGHTA, CDR2 FQGTGA. Together with reference TRBV7-3 and TRBJ2-4, the CDR3 gives the full variable domain: GAGVSQTPSNKVTEKGKYVELRCDPISGHTALYWYRQSLGQGPEFLIYFQGTGAADDSGLPNDRFFAVRPEGSVSTLKIQRTERGDSAVYLCASSLTTTGKKYFGAGTRLSVL.

This rearrangement joins TRBV11-2 to TRBJ2-5; a weak D match, TRBD1 (5 bases). The CDR3 contains 13 residues. Germline V CDR1 and CDR2: SGHAT, FQNNGV. The V gene lost 1 base and the J gene lost 5 bases, with 8 bases spanning the gap. In nucleotides, the CDR3 is TGTGCCAGCAGCTTAGGGGGCCGGGAGACCCAGTACTTC. It is translated as CASSLGGRETQYF.

The chain is built from TRBV25-1 and TRBJ2-5, with 12 bases matching TRBD2. The CDR3 length is 18 residues. CDR1 is MGHDK, CDR2 SYGVNS, per germline. The ends lost 2 bases at V and 4 bases at J; junction bases unmatched: 11. The CDR3 region is CASSELPSGRGRGETQYF. The CDR3, as DNA: TGTGCCAGCAGTGAACTCCCTAGCGGGAGGGGGAGGGGAGAGACCCAGTACTTC.

The V and J genes are TRBV4-2 and TRBJ1-2, with 8 bases identical to TRBD1. There are 14 residues in the CDR3. Germline V gives CDR1 LGHNA, CDR2 YNFKEQ. Trimming removed 3 bases from V and 5 bases from J; junction bases left unmatched: 5. CDR3 in amino acids: CASSQAGGAYGYTF. The CDR3 nucleotides read TGTGCCAGCAGCCAGGCAGGGGGCGCATATGGCTACACCTTC.

The J gene is TRBJ2-1, the V gene TRBV27; no firm D call. In germline, CDR1 is MNHEY, CDR2 SMNVEV (reference sequence). This CDR3 is 13 amino acids long. V dropped 2 bases and J dropped 2 bases, with 4 bases sitting between them. CDR3 bases: TGTGCCAGCAGTTTACGTACCTACAATGAGCAGTTCTTC. Amino acids: CASSLRTYNEQFF.

The rearrangement joins TRBV29-1 to TRBJ1-1; D perhaps matches TRBD1 (6 bases). This CDR3 spans 13 amino acids. The V end was cut by 6 bases, the J end by 0 bases, with 11 bases between. The germline gives CDR1 SQVTM, CDR2 ANQGSEA. CDR3 nucleotides: TGCAGCGTGAAGGGGGTCATGAACACTGAAGCTTTCTTT. Translating gives CSVKGVMNTEAFF.

J is TRBJ2-1 and V is TRBV5-1; TRBD2 agrees at 8 bases. Trimming at V came to 0 bases and at J to 9 bases, leaving 2 bases not matched to a gene. Germline assignment: CDR1 SGHRS and CDR2 YFSETQ. CDR3 length: 13 amino acids. As DNA, the CDR3 is TGCGCCAGCAGCTTGGCCCTAGCGGGTGAGCAGTTCTTC. Protein: CASSLALAGEQFF.

V is TRBV5-6 and J is TRBJ1-1, with 7 bases that match TRBD1. The CDR3 contains 15 residues. V trimming: 4 bases; J trimming: 0 bases; junction bases outside the gene matches: 6. Germline values: CDR1 SGHDT, CDR2 YYEEEE. CDR3 nucleotide sequence: TGTGCCAGCAGCACCAGACAGGGACTGAACACTGAAGCTTTCTTT. This codes for CASSTRQGLNTEAFF.

CDR3 residues: CASSQAPGVANEKLFF. DNA of the CDR3: TGCGCCAGCAGCCAAGCCCCAGGGGTGGCTAATGAAAAACTGTTTTTT. This chain joins TRBV4-1 and TRBJ1-4; D possibly corresponds to TRBD1 (6 bases). The germline CDR1 and CDR2 sequences are MGHRA and YSYEKL. Trimming pared 1 base from V and 3 bases from J, leaving 12 bases between. The CDR3 has 16 residues.